This TCR beta chain was captured by sequencing in a study of T cells in Graves' hyperthyroidism and ophthalmopathy. Study background: The authors collected peripheral blood at initial diagnosis, before any treatment. Study-level points and caveats: With a median lead of approximately 6 months before onset, the model predicted ophthalmopathy.

Trimming removed 1 base from V and 3 bases from J, with 6 bases in between. The CDR3 extends over 13 amino acids. From germline, CDR1 is LGHDT and CDR2 YNNKEL (reference sequence). Diagnoses were established using clinical symptoms, serum thyroxine and TRAb, thyroid ultrasound and orbital computed tomography. The TCR beta CDR3 regions underwent amplification using RNA transcripts as the source. The HTBI primer set was used in a first-round RT-PCR of the TCR CDR3. TCRdb fed the multiplex PCR reads into MiXCR, producing one record per CDR3 protein. Of 400,000 to 450,000 distinct CDR3 sequences listed, under 15% are singletons. This clonotype was counted ten times or more. The antigen remains undetermined.

Sequencing was carried out using blood. The rearrangement links TRBV3-1 to TRBJ2-5; no clear D gene. The origin of this receptor is a man between 18 and 29 years old with Graves' ophthalmopathy. This chain's CDR3 is CASSQGVEETQYF. In DNA, the CDR3 is TGTGCCAGCAGCCAAGGGGTGGAAGAGACCCAGTACTTC.